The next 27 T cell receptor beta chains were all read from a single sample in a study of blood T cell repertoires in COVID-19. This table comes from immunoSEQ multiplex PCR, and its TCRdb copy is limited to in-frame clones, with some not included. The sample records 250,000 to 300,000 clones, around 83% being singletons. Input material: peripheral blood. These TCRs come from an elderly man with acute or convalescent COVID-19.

This chain's CDR3 is CASSSRREVLNTGELFF. The CDR3 DNA is TGTGCCAGCAGCTCCCGGCGGGAGGTCCTGAACACCGGGGAGCTGTTTTTT. The chain employs TRBV5-4 and TRBJ2-2; TRBD2 agrees at 8 bases. Germline V gene lookup returns CDR1 SGHNT and CDR2 YYREEE (reference sequence). CDR3 length: 17 residues. V trimming: 3 bases; J trimming: 1 base; junction bases outside the gene matches: 8.

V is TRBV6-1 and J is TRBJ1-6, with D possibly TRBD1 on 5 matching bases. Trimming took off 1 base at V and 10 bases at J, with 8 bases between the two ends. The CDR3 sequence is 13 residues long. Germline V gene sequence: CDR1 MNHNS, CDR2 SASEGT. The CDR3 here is CASSEGGRSPLHF. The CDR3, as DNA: TGTGCCAGCAGTGAAGGGGGCAGGTCACCCCTCCACTTT.

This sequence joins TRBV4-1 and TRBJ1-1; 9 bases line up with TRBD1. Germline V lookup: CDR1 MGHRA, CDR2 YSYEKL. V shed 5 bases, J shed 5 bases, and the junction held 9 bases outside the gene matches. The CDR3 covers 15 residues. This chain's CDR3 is CASSNRDRDRTEAFF. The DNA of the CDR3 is TGCGCCAGCAGCAACCGGGACAGGGATCGTACTGAAGCTTTCTTT.

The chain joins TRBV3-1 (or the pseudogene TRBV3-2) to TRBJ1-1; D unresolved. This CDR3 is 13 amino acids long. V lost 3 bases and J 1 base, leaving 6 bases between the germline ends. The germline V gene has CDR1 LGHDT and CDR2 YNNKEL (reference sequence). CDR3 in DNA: TGTGCCAGCAGCCAGACACCGAACACTGAAGCTTTCTTT. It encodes CASSQTPNTEAFF.

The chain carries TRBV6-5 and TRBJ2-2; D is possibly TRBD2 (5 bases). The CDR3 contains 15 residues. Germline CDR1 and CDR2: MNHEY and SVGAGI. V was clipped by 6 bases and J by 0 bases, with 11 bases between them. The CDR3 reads CASRRTGANTGELFF. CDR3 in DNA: TGTGCCAGCAGGAGGACTGGGGCGAACACCGGGGAGCTGTTTTTT.

The CDR3: CASSMGGWGLGNNEQFF. The DNA for the CDR3 is TGTGCCAGTAGTATGGGGGGTTGGGGCCTAGGGAACAATGAGCAGTTCTTC. This chain links TRBV19 with TRBJ2-1; D perhaps matches TRBD2 (6 bases). The ends were cut back, 3 bases at V and 5 bases at J, with 20 bases in the middle. The CDR3 is 17 amino acids. The germline CDR1 and CDR2 sequences are LNHDA and SQIVND (reference sequence).

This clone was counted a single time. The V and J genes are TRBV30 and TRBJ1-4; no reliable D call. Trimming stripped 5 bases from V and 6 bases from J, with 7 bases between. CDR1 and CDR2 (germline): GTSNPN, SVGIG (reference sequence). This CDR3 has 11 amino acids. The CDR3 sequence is CAWAGYEKLFF. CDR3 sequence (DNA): TGTGCCTGGGCGGGGTATGAAAAACTGTTTTTT. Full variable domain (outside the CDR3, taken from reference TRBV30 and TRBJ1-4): SQTIHQWPATLVQPVGSPLSLECTVEGTSNPNLYWYRQAAGRGLQLLFYSVGIGQISSEVPQNLSASRPQDRQFILSSKKLLLSDSGFYLCAWAGYEKLFFGSGTQLSVL.

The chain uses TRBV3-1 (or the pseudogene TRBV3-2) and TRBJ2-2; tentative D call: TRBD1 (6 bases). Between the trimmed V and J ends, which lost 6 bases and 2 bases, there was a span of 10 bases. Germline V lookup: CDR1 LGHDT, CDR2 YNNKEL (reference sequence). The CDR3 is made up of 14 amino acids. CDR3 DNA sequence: TGTGCCAGCAGTACAGGGACCAACACCGGGGAGCTGTTTTTT. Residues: CASSTGTNTGELFF.

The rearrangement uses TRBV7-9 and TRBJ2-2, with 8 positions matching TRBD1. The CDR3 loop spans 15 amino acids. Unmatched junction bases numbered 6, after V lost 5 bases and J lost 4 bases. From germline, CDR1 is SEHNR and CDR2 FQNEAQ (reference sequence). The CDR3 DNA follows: TGTGCCAGCAGCGGTGGGACAGGCAGCACCGGGGAGCTGTTTTTT. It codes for CASSGGTGSTGELFF.

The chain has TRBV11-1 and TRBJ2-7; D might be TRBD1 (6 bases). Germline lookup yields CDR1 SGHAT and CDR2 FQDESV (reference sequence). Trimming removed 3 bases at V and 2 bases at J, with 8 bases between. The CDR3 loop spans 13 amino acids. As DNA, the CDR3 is TGTGCCAGCAGCTTCGGACAGACCTACGAGCAGTACTTC. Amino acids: CASSFGQTYEQYF.

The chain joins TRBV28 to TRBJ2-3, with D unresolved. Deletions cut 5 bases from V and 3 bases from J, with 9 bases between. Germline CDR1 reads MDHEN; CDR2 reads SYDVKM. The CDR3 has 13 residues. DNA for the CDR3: TGTGCCAGCAGTGGCCACCCTACAGATACGCAGTATTTT. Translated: CASSGHPTDTQYF. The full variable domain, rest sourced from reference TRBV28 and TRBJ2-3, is DVKVTQSSRYLVKRTGEKVFLECVQDMDHENMFWYRQDPGLGLRLIYFSYDVKMKEKGDIPEGYSVSREKKERFSLILESASTNQTSMYLCASSGHPTDTQYFGPGTRLTVL.

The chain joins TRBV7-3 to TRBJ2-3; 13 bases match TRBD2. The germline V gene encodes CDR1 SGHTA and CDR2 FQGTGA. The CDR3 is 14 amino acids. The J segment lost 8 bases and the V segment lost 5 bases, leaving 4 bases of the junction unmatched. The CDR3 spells CASSLGLAGSTQYF. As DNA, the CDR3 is TGTGCCAGCAGCCTGGGACTAGCGGGAAGTACGCAGTATTTT.

CDR3 bases: TGTGCCAGTAGGCAATTGGCGGGGGGAAACAATGAGCAGTTCTTC. Its protein is CASRQLAGGNNEQFF. The rearrangement joins TRBV19 to TRBJ2-1, with TRBD2 matching 8 bases. Germline values: CDR1 LNHDA, CDR2 SQIVND (reference sequence). Trimming at V came to 6 bases and at J to 5 bases, leaving 9 bases not matched to a gene. CDR3 length equals 15 residues.

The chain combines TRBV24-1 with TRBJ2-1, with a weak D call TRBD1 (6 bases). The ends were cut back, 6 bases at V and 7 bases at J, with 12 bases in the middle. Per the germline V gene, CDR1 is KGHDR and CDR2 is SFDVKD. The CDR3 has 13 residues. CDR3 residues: CATSQQGENEQFF. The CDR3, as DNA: TGTGCCACCAGTCAACAGGGAGAAAATGAGCAGTTCTTC.

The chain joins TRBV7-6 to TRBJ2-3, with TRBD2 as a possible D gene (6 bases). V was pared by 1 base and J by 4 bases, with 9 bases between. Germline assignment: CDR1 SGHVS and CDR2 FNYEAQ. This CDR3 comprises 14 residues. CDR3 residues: CASSLEAGPDTQYF. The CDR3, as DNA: TGTGCCAGCAGCTTAGAGGCGGGGCCAGATACGCAGTATTTT.

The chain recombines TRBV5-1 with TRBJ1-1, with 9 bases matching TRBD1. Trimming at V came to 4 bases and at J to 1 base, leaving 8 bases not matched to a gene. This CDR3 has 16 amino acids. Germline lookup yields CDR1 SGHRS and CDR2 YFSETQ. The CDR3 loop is CASSRARTGANTEAFF. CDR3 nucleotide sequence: TGCGCCAGCAGCCGAGCTCGGACAGGGGCGAACACTGAAGCTTTCTTT.

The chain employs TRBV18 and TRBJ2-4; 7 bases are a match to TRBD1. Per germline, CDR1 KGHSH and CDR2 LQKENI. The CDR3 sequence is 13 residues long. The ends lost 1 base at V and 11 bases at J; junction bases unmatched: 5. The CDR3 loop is CASSPQGAPVQYF. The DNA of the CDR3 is TGTGCCAGCTCACCACAGGGGGCCCCTGTTCAGTACTTC.

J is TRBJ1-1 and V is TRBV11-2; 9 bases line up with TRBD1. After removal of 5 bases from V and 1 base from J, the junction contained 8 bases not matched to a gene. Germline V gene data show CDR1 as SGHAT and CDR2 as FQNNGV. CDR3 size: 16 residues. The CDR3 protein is CASSPWDRASNTEAFF. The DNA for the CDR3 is TGTGCCAGCAGCCCCTGGGACAGGGCTTCGAACACTGAAGCTTTCTTT.

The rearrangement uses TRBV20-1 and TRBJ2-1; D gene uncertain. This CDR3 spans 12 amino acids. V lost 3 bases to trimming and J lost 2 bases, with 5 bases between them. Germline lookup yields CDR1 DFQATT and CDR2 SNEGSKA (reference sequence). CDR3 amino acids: CSASPAYNEQFF. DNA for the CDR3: TGCAGTGCTAGTCCAGCCTACAATGAGCAGTTCTTC.

Here the CDR3 reads CATQAGGWGYTF. CDR3 coding DNA: TGTGCCACCCAAGCGGGTGGGTGGGGCTACACCTTC. The chain recombines TRBV6-5 with TRBJ1-2; D not resolved. Germline loops: CDR1 MNHEY, CDR2 SVGAGI. The length of the CDR3 is 12 residues. Trimming took off 10 bases at V and 8 bases at J, with 17 bases between the two ends.

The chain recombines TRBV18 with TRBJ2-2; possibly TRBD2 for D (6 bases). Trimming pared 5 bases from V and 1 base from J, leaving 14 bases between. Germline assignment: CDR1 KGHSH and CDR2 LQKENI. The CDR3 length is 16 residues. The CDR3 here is CASSISSEMNTGELFF. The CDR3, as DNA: TGTGCCAGCTCAATTTCTAGCGAGATGAACACCGGGGAGCTGTTTTTT.

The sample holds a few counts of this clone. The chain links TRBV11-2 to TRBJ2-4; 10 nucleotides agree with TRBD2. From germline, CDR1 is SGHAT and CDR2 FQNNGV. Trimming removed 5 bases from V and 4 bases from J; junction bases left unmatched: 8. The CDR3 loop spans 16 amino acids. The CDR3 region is CASSPATSGPKNIQYF. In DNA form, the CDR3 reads TGTGCCAGCAGCCCCGCGACTAGCGGGCCGAAAAACATTCAGTACTTC.

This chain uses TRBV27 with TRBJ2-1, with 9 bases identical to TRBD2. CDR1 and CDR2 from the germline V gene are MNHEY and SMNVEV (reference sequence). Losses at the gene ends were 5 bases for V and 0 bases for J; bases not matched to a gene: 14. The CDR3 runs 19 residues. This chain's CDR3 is CASSPLISGGLSSYNEQFF. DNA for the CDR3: TGTGCCAGCAGTCCCCTGATTAGCGGGGGCCTAAGCTCCTACAATGAGCAGTTCTTC.

This CDR3 reads CASSMIPGLATDTQYF. In DNA form, the CDR3 reads TGCGCCAGCAGCATGATTCCGGGACTAGCAACAGATACGCAGTATTTT. V and J are TRBV5-1 and TRBJ2-3; 9 nucleotides line up with TRBD2. CDR3 length equals 16 residues. Germline assignment: CDR1 SGHRS and CDR2 YFSETQ. V gave up 4 bases and J gave up 3 bases; unmatched junction bases: 9.

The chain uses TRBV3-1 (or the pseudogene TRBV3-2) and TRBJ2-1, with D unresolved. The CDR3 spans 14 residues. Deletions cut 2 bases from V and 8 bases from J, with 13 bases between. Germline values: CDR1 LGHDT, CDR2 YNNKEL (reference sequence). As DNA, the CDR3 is TGTGCCAGCAGCCAAAACGCCCTTGGCCATGAGCAGTTCTTC. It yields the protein CASSQNALGHEQFF.

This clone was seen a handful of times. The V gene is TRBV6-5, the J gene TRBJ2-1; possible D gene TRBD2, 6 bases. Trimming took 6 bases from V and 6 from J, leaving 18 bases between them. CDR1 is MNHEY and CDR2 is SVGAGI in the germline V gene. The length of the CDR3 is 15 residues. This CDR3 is CASRTTLTSFNEQFF. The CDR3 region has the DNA TGTGCCAGCAGAACAACCCTCACTAGCTTCAATGAGCAGTTCTTC.

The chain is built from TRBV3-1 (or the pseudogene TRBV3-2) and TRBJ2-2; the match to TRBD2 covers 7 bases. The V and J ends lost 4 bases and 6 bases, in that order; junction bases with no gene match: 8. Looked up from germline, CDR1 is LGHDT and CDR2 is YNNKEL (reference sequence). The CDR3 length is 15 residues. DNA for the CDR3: TGTGCCAGCAGCCCGAGTGGGAGGGCCCCCGGGGAGCTGTTTTTT. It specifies CASSPSGRAPGELFF.